The following is a T cell receptor (beta chain) sequence with its context. Its antigen is undetermined. The data derive from a study of synovial regulatory T cells in juvenile arthritis. The table came from immunoSEQ multiplex PCR; TCRdb's copy has only in-frame clones and leaves some out. The sample has approximately 9,600 clones. General study points: Synovial Tregs shared more CDR3 sequences with iaTregs than other blood Tregs.

In germline, CDR1 is SQVTM, CDR2 ANQGSEA. This CDR3 spans 14 amino acids. No nucleotide data were recorded. The clonotype was recovered from a donor aged 2-35 years with juvenile idiopathic arthritis. The V gene is TRBV29-1, the J gene TRBJ2-7; TCRdb's D gene call, TRBD1, goes unchecked for lack of DNA. The sequencing sample was made of Treg cells from blood. Subset noted: remaining (HLA-DR-negative) circulating blood Treg cells. The CDR3 here is CSVDESGQGYEQYF.